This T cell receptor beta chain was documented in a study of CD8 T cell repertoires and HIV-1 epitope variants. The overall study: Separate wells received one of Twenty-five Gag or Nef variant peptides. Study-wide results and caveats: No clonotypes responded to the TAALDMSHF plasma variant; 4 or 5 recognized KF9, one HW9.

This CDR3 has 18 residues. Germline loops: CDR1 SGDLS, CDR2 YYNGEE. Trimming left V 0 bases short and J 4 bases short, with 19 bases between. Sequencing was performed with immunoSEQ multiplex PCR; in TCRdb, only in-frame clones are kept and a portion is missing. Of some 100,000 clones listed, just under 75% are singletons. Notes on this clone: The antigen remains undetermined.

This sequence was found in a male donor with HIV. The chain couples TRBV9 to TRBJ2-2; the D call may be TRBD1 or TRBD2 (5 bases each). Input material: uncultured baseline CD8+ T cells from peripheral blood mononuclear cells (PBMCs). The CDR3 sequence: CASSVGPRDATVTGELFF. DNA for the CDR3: TGTGCCAGCAGCGTAGGCCCGAGGGACGCCACCGTCACCGGGGAGCTGTTTTTT. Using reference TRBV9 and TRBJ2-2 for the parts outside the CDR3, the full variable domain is DSGVTQTPKHLITATGQRVTLRCSPRSGDLSVYWYQQSLDQGLQFLIQYYNGEERAKGNILERFSAQQFPDLHSELNLSSLELGDSALYFCASSVGPRDATVTGELFFGEGSRLTVL.